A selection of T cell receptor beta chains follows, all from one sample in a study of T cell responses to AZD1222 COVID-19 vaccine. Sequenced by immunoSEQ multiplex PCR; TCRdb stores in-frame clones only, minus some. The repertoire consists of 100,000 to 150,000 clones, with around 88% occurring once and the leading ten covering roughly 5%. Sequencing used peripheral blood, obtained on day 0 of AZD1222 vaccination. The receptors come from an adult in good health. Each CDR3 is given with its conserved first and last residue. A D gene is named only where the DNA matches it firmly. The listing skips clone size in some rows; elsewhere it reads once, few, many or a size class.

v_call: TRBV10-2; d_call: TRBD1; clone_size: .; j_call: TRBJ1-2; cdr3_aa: CASKETGGLYGYTF; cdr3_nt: TGCGCCAGCAAAGAGACAGGGGGCCTCTATGGCTACACCTTC
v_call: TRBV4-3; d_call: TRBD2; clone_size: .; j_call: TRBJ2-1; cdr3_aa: CASSEGLAGYNEQFF; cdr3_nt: TGCGCCAGCAGCGAAGGACTAGCGGGGTACAATGAGCAGTTCTTC
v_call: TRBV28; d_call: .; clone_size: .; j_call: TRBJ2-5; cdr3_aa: CASSTTVGETQYF; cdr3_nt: TGTGCCAGCAGTACGACAGTCGGAGAGACCCAGTACTTC
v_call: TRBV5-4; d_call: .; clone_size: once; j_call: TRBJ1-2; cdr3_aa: CASSTPGGYTF; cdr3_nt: TGTGCCAGCAGTACTCCGGGGGGCTACACCTTC
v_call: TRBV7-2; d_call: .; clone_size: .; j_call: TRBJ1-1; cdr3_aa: CASSPGRNTEAFF; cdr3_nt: TGTGCCAGCAGCCCAGGAAGGAACACTGAAGCTTTCTTT
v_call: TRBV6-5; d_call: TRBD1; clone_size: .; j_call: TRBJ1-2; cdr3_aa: CASNVGGQNYGYTF; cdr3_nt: TGTGCCAGCAACGTAGGGGGACAGAACTATGGCTACACCTTC
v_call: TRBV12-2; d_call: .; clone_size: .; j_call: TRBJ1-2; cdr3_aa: CASRCQPPYGYTF; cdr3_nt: TGTGCAAGTCGCTGCCAACCCCCCTATGGCTACACCTTC
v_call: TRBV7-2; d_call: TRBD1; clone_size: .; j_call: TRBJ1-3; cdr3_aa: CASSLDWTTQGATIYF; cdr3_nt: TGTGCCAGCAGCTTAGACTGGACCACACAGGGGGCAACCATATATTTT
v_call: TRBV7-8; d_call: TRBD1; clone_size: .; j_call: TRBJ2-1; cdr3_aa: CASSPRTGTDYNEQFF; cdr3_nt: TGTGCCAGCAGCCCCCGGACAGGGACTGACTACAATGAGCAGTTCTTC
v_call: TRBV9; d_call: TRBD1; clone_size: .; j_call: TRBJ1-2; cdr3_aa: CASSHGQGNLFGYTF; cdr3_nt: TGTGCCAGCAGCCATGGACAGGGGAATCTGTTTGGCTACACCTTC
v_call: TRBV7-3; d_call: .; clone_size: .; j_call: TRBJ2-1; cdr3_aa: CASSSSSDNEQFF; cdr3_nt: TGTGCCAGCAGCTCCTCATCAGACAATGAGCAGTTCTTC
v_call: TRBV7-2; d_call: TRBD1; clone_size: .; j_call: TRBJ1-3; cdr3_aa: CASRNKPGTDGNTIYF; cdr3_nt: TGTGCCAGCAGAAATAAACCCGGGACAGATGGAAACACCATATATTTT
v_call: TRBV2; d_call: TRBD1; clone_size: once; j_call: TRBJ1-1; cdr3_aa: CASSPWGTGGEAFF; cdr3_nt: TGTGCCAGCAGCCCATGGGGGACAGGGGGCGAGGCTTTCTTT
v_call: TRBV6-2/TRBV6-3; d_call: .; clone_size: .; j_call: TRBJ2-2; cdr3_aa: CASSFLTYTGELFF; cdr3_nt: TGTGCCAGCAGTTTCTTGACCTACACCGGGGAGCTGTTTTTT
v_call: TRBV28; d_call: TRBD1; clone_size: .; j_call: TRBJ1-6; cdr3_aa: CASSLGQGANSPLHF; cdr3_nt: TGTGCCAGCAGTTTAGGACAGGGTGCTAATTCACCCCTCCACTTT
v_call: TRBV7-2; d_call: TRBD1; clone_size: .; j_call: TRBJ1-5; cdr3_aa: CASSRQGLGQPQHF; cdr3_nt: TGTGCCAGCAGTCGACAGGGGCTGGGTCAGCCCCAGCATTTT
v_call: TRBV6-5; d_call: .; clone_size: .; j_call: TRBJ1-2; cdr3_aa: CASSYSPNYGYTF; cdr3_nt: TGTGCCAGCAGTTACTCTCCCAACTATGGCTACACCTTC
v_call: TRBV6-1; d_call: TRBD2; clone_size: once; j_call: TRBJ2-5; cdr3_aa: CASSEDSGVNNF; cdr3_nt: TGTGCCAGCAGTGAAGACAGCGGGGTTAACAACTTC
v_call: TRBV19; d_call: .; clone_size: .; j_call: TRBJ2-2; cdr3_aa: CASSISSANTGELFF; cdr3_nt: TGTGCCAGTAGTATATCATCCGCGAACACCGGGGAGCTGTTTTTT
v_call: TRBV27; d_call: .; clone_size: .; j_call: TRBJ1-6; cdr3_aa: CASSTKRVLHNSPLHF; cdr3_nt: TGTGCCAGCAGTACAAAAAGGGTTCTCCATAATTCACCCCTCCACTTT
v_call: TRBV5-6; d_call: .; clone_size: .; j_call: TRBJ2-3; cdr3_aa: CASSFYVGKPSTDTQYF; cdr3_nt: TGTGCCAGCAGCTTTTATGTCGGTAAACCTAGCACAGATACGCAGTATTTT
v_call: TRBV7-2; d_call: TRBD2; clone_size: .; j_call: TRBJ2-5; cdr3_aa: CASSLATSGGETQYF; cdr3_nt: TGTGCCAGCAGCTTAGCGACTAGCGGGGGGGAGACCCAGTACTTC
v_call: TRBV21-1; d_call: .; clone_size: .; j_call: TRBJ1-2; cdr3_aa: CASSSPTGGRANYGYTF; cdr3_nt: TGTGCCAGCAGCAGCCCGACAGGGGGAAGAGCTAACTATGGCTACACCTTC
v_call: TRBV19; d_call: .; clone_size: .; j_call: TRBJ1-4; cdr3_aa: CASSWGRGEKLFF; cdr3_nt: TGTGCCAGTAGTTGGGGGCGCGGTGAAAAACTGTTTTTT
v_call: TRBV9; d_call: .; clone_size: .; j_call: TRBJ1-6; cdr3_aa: CASSAQQSPYNSPLHF; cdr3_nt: TGTGCCAGCAGCGCCCAACAGAGCCCCTATAATTCACCCCTCCACTTT
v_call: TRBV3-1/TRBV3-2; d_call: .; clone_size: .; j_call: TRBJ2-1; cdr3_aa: CASSQDQWGRNSYNEQFF; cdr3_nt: TGTGCCAGCAGCCAAGATCAGTGGGGGCGAAACTCCTACAATGAGCAGTTCTTC
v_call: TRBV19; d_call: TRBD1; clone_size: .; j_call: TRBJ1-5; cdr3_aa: CASSRGTGWEQPQHF; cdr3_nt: TGTGCCAGTAGTCGTGGGACAGGGTGGGAGCAGCCCCAGCATTTT